Listed below are T cell receptor beta chains from one sample, sequenced in a study of beta chain features in type 1 diabetes. Sequencing was performed with immunoSEQ multiplex PCR; in TCRdb, only in-frame clones are kept and a portion is missing. The data contain about 230,000 clones, around 10% of them singletons. The specimen was naive CD4+ T cells from blood. The source of these receptors is a woman under 30 in good health. Each CDR3 is given with its conserved first and last residue. Fields, in order: V gene, clone size, J gene, D gene, CDR3 protein, CDR3 DNA. A D gene is named only where the DNA matches it firmly. Some rows mark clone size as missing; the rest say once, few, many or name a class of expanded clone.

V: TRBV5-4; size: few; J: TRBJ2-5; D: TRBD1; CDR3: CASSLDRGSETQYF; DNA: TGTGCCAGCAGCTTGGACAGGGGGAGTGAGACCCAGTACTTC
V: TRBV10-3; size: many; J: TRBJ2-1; D: TRBD2; CDR3: CAISGGAPINEQFF; DNA: TGTGCCATCTCGGGAGGAGCACCCATCAATGAGCAGTTCTTC
V: TRBV4-2; size: -; J: TRBJ2-3; D: TRBD2; CDR3: CASSQLAGTSNTQYF; DNA: TGTGCCAGCAGCCAATTAGCCGGGACTAGCAATACGCAGTATTTT
V: TRBV4-1; size: -; J: TRBJ2-3; D: TRBD2; CDR3: CASSQDRGGRSDTQYF; DNA: TGCGCCAGCAGCCAAGACCGGGGGGGCCGTTCAGATACGCAGTATTTT
V: TRBV18; size: few; J: TRBJ1-6; D: TRBD1; CDR3: CASSPPGQGDSPLHF; DNA: TGTGCCAGCTCACCACCGGGACAGGGGGATTCACCCCTCCACTTT
V: TRBV30; size: few; J: TRBJ1-3; D: -; CDR3: CAWTDVRSGNTIYF; DNA: TGTGCCTGGACAGATGTACGCTCTGGAAACACCATATATTTT
V: TRBV7-3; size: -; J: TRBJ2-7; D: -; CDR3: CASSSNPGSSEQYF; DNA: TGTGCCAGCAGCTCTAATCCCGGGTCCTCCGAGCAGTACTTC
V: TRBV18; size: -; J: TRBJ2-2; D: -; CDR3: CASSPRGLGELFF; DNA: TGTGCCAGCTCACCCAGGGGCCTCGGGGAGCTGTTTTTT
V: TRBV7-9; size: few; J: TRBJ2-3; D: TRBD2; CDR3: CASSLAGSSTDTQYF; DNA: TGTGCCAGCAGCCTAGCGGGGAGCAGCACAGATACGCAGTATTTT
V: TRBV18; size: -; J: TRBJ1-1; D: -; CDR3: CASSPKGTSNTEAFF; DNA: TGTGCCAGCTCACCGAAAGGGACATCGAACACTGAAGCTTTCTTT
V: TRBV28; size: few; J: TRBJ1-2; D: TRBD1; CDR3: CASGQYRGRDRGYTF; DNA: TGTGCCAGCGGTCAATACAGGGGGCGGGATCGTGGCTACACCTTC
V: TRBV7-2; size: -; J: TRBJ2-3; D: TRBD2; CDR3: CASSSASGRTDTQYF; DNA: TGTGCCAGCAGCTCCGCTAGCGGGAGAACAGATACGCAGTATTTT
V: TRBV19; size: few; J: TRBJ1-5; D: -; CDR3: CASSIDLYQPQHF; DNA: TGTGCCAGTAGTATAGATCTCTATCAGCCCCAGCATTTT
V: TRBV30; size: few; J: TRBJ2-7; D: -; CDR3: CAWTEGYSVQYF; DNA: TGTGCCTGGACTGAGGGCTATTCTGTGCAGTACTTC
V: TRBV7-9; size: many; J: TRBJ2-3; D: -; CDR3: CASSSPHTDTQYF; DNA: TGTGCCAGCAGCTCCCCCCACACAGATACGCAGTATTTT
V: TRBV4-1; size: few; J: TRBJ2-3; D: TRBD2; CDR3: CASSLYSGGFTDTQYF; DNA: TGCGCCAGCAGCTTGTATAGCGGGGGCTTCACAGATACGCAGTATTTT
V: TRBV27; size: few; J: TRBJ2-7; D: TRBD1; CDR3: CASSLFRDRADEQYF; DNA: TGTGCCAGCAGTTTATTCCGGGACAGGGCGGACGAGCAGTACTTC
V: TRBV5-1; size: few; J: TRBJ1-1; D: -; CDR3: CASSLRVRSDTEAFF; DNA: TGCGCCAGCAGCTTACGTGTACGAAGCGACACTGAAGCTTTCTTT
V: TRBV4-1; size: -; J: TRBJ1-5; D: -; CDR3: CASSQVGTLLNQPQHF; DNA: TGCGCCAGCAGCCAAGTGGGGACACTACTAAATCAGCCCCAGCATTTT
V: TRBV4-1; size: many; J: TRBJ1-4; D: -; CDR3: CASSQVYGKLFF; DNA: TGCGCCAGCAGCCAAGTGTACGGAAAACTGTTTTTT
V: TRBV27; size: -; J: TRBJ1-1; D: TRBD1; CDR3: CASSVGQGSTEAFF; DNA: TGTGCCAGCAGTGTAGGACAGGGATCCACTGAAGCTTTCTTT
V: TRBV12-5; size: -; J: TRBJ2-7; D: -; CDR3: CASGPTLGEQYF; DNA: TGTGCTAGTGGGCCCACTCTCGGCGAGCAGTACTTC
V: TRBV7-9; size: few; J: TRBJ1-6; D: TRBD1; CDR3: CASSLAEGTGQGLSPLHF; DNA: TGTGCCAGCAGCTTAGCAGAAGGTACGGGACAGGGGCTTTCACCCCTCCACTTT
V: TRBV30; size: few; J: TRBJ1-2; D: TRBD1; CDR3: CAWIPDTGVSNYGYTF; DNA: TGTGCCTGGATCCCCGATACAGGGGTTTCAAACTATGGCTACACCTTC
V: TRBV29-1; size: few; J: TRBJ2-1; D: -; CDR3: CSVERRVGQDEQFF; DNA: TGCAGCGTTGAGAGGCGGGTCGGTCAGGATGAGCAGTTCTTC
V: TRBV19; size: few; J: TRBJ2-1; D: TRBD2; CDR3: CASSIIRLAGGLNEQFF; DNA: TGTGCCAGTAGTATAATACGACTAGCGGGAGGCCTTAATGAGCAGTTCTTC
V: TRBV7-8; size: -; J: TRBJ1-5; D: -; CDR3: CASSARNQPQHF; DNA: TGTGCCAGCAGCGCCAGAAATCAGCCCCAGCATTTT
V: TRBV5-6; size: -; J: TRBJ1-1; D: -; CDR3: CASSWGRDRAPKTFF; DNA: TGTGCCAGCAGTTGGGGGCGAGATCGGGCCCCGAAGACTTTCTTT
V: TRBV5-1; size: -; J: TRBJ2-7; D: TRBD1; CDR3: CASSLAGTGWSEQYF; DNA: TGCGCCAGCAGCTTGGCGGGGACAGGGTGGAGCGAGCAGTACTTC
V: TRBV2; size: few; J: TRBJ1-5; D: TRBD1; CDR3: CASGTGYNQPQHF; DNA: TGTGCCAGCGGGACAGGGTACAATCAGCCCCAGCATTTT
V: TRBV30; size: few; J: TRBJ1-2; D: TRBD1; CDR3: CAWARDRVSYGYTF; DNA: TGTGCCTGGGCCCGGGACAGGGTTTCGTATGGCTACACCTTC
V: TRBV30; size: -; J: TRBJ1-2; D: -; CDR3: CALTETNYGYTF; DNA: TGTGCCTTGACAGAAACTAACTATGGCTACACCTTC
V: TRBV5-8; size: few; J: TRBJ1-1; D: -; CDR3: CASTTLYGWAAFF; DNA: TGTGCCAGCACCACTCTTTACGGATGGGCAGCTTTCTTT
V: TRBV5-1; size: -; J: TRBJ2-6; D: -; CDR3: CASSSTTGMGSGANVLTF; DNA: TGCGCCAGCAGCTCTACCACAGGGATGGGCTCTGGGGCCAACGTCCTGACTTTC
V: TRBV11-3; size: -; J: TRBJ2-5; D: -; CDR3: CASSPGPSLETQYF; DNA: TGTGCCAGCAGCCCAGGGCCCAGTCTAGAGACCCAGTACTTC
V: TRBV2; size: -; J: TRBJ2-3; D: TRBD2; CDR3: CASSSHGLAGSTDTQYF; DNA: TGTGCCAGCAGTTCGCACGGACTAGCGGGTTCCACAGATACGCAGTATTTT
V: TRBV29-1; size: -; J: TRBJ1-2; D: -; CDR3: CSVSSAAYGYTF; DNA: TGCAGCGTTAGTTCGGCGGCCTATGGCTACACCTTC
V: TRBV6-1; size: -; J: TRBJ1-1; D: -; CDR3: CASSGISSGVTFEAFF; DNA: TGTGCCAGCAGTGGTATCAGCTCAGGGGTCACTTTTGAAGCTTTCTTT
V: TRBV5-4; size: few; J: TRBJ2-1; D: TRBD2; CDR3: CASSLFAGGPITEQFF; DNA: TGTGCCAGCAGCTTGTTTGCGGGAGGCCCTATTACTGAGCAGTTCTTC
V: TRBV6-6; size: few; J: TRBJ2-2; D: -; CDR3: CASRPLRGPGTGELFF; DNA: TGTGCCAGCAGACCGCTCAGGGGTCCGGGGACCGGGGAGCTGTTTTTT
V: TRBV29-1; size: many; J: TRBJ2-1; D: TRBD2; CDR3: CSVLGLAAYNEQFF; DNA: TGCAGCGTCCTCGGACTAGCGGCTTACAATGAGCAGTTCTTC
V: TRBV6-5; size: -; J: TRBJ2-1; D: TRBD1; CDR3: CASSGTGYEQFF; DNA: TGTGCCAGCAGTGGGACAGGTTATGAGCAGTTCTTC
V: TRBV7-9; size: -; J: TRBJ1-1; D: TRBD1; CDR3: CASSRDRAMNTEAFF; DNA: TGTGCCAGCAGCCGGGACAGGGCCATGAACACTGAAGCTTTCTTT
V: TRBV30; size: few; J: TRBJ1-4; D: -; CDR3: CAWNPRGRDEKLFF; DNA: TGTGCCTGGAACCCAAGGGGAAGGGATGAAAAACTGTTTTTT
V: TRBV7-9; size: few; J: TRBJ2-2; D: TRBD1; CDR3: CASSPGTGTGRTGELFF; DNA: TGTGCCAGCAGCCCTGGTACCGGGACAGGCCGAACCGGGGAGCTGTTTTTT
V: TRBV9; size: few; J: TRBJ2-5; D: -; CDR3: CASTETAQSETQYF; DNA: TGTGCCAGCACTGAGACAGCCCAATCGGAGACCCAGTACTTC
V: TRBV7-9; size: -; J: TRBJ2-3; D: -; CDR3: CASSLVGGAEDTQYF; DNA: TGTGCCAGCAGCTTAGTCGGTGGGGCCGAAGATACGCAGTATTTT
V: TRBV7-2; size: few; J: TRBJ1-2; D: TRBD1; CDR3: CASSLVEGAGGYTF; DNA: TGTGCCAGCAGCTTAGTGGAGGGGGCGGGTGGCTACACCTTC
V: TRBV28; size: -; J: TRBJ2-7; D: -; CDR3: CASSLGPGAAHYEQYF; DNA: TGTGCCAGCAGTTTAGGGCCAGGGGCCGCCCACTACGAGCAGTACTTC
V: TRBV19; size: few; J: TRBJ2-1; D: TRBD2; CDR3: CASNQLAGHYNEQFF; DNA: TGTGCCAGTAACCAACTAGCGGGCCACTACAATGAGCAGTTCTTC
V: TRBV29-1; size: -; J: TRBJ1-3; D: TRBD1; CDR3: CSAYGQAGNTIYF; DNA: TGCAGCGCCTACGGACAGGCTGGAAACACCATATATTTT
V: TRBV15; size: -; J: TRBJ1-1; D: -; CDR3: CATRRAQGYTEAFF; DNA: TGTGCCACCAGGCGAGCGCAGGGGTACACTGAAGCTTTCTTT